This is a list of T cell receptor beta chains from one sample in a study of blood T cell repertoires in COVID-19. Some clones are missing from TCRdb's copy, which holds only in-frame ones; the method was immunoSEQ multiplex PCR. The data show about 240,000 clones, with roughly 76% seen just once and 6.5% to 9% held by the top ten. The sample consisted of peripheral blood. Receptor source: a woman at least 80 years old with COVID-19, enrolled during active disease. CDR3s include the opening cysteine and the closing phenylalanine or tryptophan. Each record gives: CDR3 DNA, CDR3 protein, D gene, V gene, clone size, J gene. A D gene is named only where the DNA matches it firmly. Rows give clone size only sometimes, using once, few, many, or a class for an expanded clone.

TGCGCCAGCAGCTTGGACAGTAGAAACACTGAAGCTTTCTTT | CASSLDSRNTEAFF | . | TRBV5-1 | . | TRBJ1-1
TGTGCCAGCAGCTTGGGTGCGTACGAGCAGTACTTC | CASSLGAYEQYF | . | TRBV5-5 | . | TRBJ2-7
TGTGCCAGCAGTTCAACTTCGGGACAGGGCTATGGCTACACCTTC | CASSSTSGQGYGYTF | TRBD1 | TRBV28 | few | TRBJ1-2
TGTGCCAGCTCCCCAGAGCCGACTGCCCTTTACGAGCAGTACTTC | CASSPEPTALYEQYF | . | TRBV18 | . | TRBJ2-7
TGTGCCAGCAGCCTTATTCGAGGTAACATTCAGTACTTC | CASSLIRGNIQYF | . | TRBV5-8 | . | TRBJ2-4
TGCAGCGTTGAGCTGCACGGGGGGCAGTACTTC | CSVELHGGQYF | TRBD2 | TRBV29-1 | . | TRBJ2-5
TGTGCCAGCAGCTCAACTAGCGGCTCCTACAATGAGCAGTTCTTC | CASSSTSGSYNEQFF | TRBD2 | TRBV7-3 | . | TRBJ2-1
TGTGCCAGCAGCGGACAGGGATACACTGAAGCTTTCTTT | CASSGQGYTEAFF | TRBD1 | TRBV2 | . | TRBJ1-1
TGTGCCAGCAGCCAAGGAAAGGAGGCATATGGCTACACCTTC | CASSQGKEAYGYTF | . | TRBV14 | . | TRBJ1-2
TGTGCCAGCGGGGCCTCCTATAATTCACCCCTCCACTTT | CASGASYNSPLHF | . | TRBV27 | . | TRBJ1-6
TGTGCCAGCAAAAGCGGGACCAACACAGATACGCAGTATTTT | CASKSGTNTDTQYF | TRBD2 | TRBV28 | . | TRBJ2-3
TGTGCCAGCACCTCTGTAACGGGACTAGCTTCAGATACGCAGTATTTT | CASTSVTGLASDTQYF | TRBD2 | TRBV5-6 | . | TRBJ2-3
TGTGCCAGTAGGCGACAGCCCTTCTCTGGAAACACCATATATTTT | CASRRQPFSGNTIYF | . | TRBV19 | . | TRBJ1-3
TGTGCCTGGAGGCGTGATGGAGATCAGCCCCAGCATTTT | CAWRRDGDQPQHF | . | TRBV30 | . | TRBJ1-5
TGTGCCAGCTCGCCAACTGGTTTCGCAAGTTTCAAAGATACGCAGTATTTT | CASSPTGFASFKDTQYF | . | TRBV18 | . | TRBJ2-3
TGTGCCAGCAGCCCAACTGCAAACACTGAAGCTTTCTTT | CASSPTANTEAFF | . | TRBV7-3 | . | TRBJ1-1
TGCGCCAGCAGCTTGGGGGAGGGGATCCAGCCCCAGCATTTT | CASSLGEGIQPQHF | . | TRBV5-1 | once | TRBJ1-5